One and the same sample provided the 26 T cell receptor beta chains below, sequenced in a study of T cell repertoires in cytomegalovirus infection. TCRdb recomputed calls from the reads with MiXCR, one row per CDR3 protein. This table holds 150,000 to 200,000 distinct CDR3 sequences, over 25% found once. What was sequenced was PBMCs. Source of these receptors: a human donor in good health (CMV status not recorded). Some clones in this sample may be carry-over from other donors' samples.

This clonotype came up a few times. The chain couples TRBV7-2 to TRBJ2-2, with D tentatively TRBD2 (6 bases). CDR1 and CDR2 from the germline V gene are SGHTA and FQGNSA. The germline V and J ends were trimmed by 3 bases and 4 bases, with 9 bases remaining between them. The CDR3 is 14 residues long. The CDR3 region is CASSLAGGTGELFF. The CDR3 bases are TGTGCCAGCAGCTTGGCCGGGGGCACCGGGGAGCTGTTTTTT.

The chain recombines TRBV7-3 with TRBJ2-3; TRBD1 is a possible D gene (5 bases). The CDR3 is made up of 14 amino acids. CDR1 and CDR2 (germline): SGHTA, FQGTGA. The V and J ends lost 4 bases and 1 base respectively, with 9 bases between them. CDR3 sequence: CASSSSTGTDTQYF. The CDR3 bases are TGTGCCAGCAGCTCATCGACAGGCACAGATACGCAGTATTTT.

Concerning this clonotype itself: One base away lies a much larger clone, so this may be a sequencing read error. The CDR3 reads CASGLWEGAEETQYF. The DNA for the CDR3 is TGTGCCAGCGGCCTGTGGGAGGGGGCTGAAGAGACCCAGTACTTC. V gene TRBV7-2 combines with J gene TRBJ2-5; either TRBD1 or TRBD2 may fit D (7 bases each). Trimming shortened V by 8 bases and J by 3 bases, and 19 bases separated the two germline ends. This CDR3 is built from 15 residues. CDR1 SGHTA and CDR2 FQGNSA come from the germline V gene. Full variable domain (outside the CDR3, taken from reference TRBV7-2 and TRBJ2-5): GAGVSQSPSNKVTEKGKDVELRCDPISGHTALYWYRQSLGQGLEFLIYFQGNSAPDKSGLPSDRFSAERTGGSVSTLTIQRTQQEDSAVYLCASGLWEGAEETQYFGPGTRLLVL.

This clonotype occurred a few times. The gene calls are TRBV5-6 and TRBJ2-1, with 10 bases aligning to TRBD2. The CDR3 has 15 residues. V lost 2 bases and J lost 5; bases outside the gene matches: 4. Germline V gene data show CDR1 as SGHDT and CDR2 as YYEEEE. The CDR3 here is CASSFRLAGNNEQFF. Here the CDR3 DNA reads TGTGCCAGCAGCTTCCGACTAGCGGGCAACAATGAGCAGTTCTTC.

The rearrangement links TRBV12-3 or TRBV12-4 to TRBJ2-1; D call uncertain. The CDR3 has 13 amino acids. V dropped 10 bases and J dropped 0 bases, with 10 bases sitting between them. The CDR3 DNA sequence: TGTGCCATAGGCCGAAGCTCCTACAATGAGCAGTTCTTC. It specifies CAIGRSSYNEQFF.

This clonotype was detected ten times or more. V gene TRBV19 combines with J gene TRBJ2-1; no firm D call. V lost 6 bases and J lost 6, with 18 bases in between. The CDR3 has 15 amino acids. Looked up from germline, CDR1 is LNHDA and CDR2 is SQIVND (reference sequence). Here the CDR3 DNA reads TGTGCCAGTAGACCGACACGAAACACCGCCAATGAGCAGTTCTTC. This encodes CASRPTRNTANEQFF.

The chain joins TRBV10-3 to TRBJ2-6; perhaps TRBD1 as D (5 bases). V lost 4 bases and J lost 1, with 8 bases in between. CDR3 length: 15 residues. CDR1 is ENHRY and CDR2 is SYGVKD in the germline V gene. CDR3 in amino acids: CAISGRGSGANVLTF. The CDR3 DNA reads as TGTGCCATCAGTGGTAGGGGATCTGGGGCCAACGTCCTGACTTTC.

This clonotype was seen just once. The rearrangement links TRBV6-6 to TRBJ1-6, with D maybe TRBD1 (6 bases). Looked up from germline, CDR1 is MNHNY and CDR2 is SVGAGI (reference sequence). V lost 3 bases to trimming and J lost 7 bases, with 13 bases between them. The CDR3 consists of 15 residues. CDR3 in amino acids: CASSYSQGGNSPLHF. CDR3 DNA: TGTGCCAGCAGTTATTCACAGGGTGGGAATTCACCCCTCCACTTT.

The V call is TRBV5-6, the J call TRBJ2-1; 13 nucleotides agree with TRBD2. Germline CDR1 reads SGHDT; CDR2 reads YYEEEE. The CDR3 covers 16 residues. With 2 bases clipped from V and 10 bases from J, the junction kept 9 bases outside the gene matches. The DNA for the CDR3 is TGTGCCAGCAGCTTCTCGGCACTAGCGGGGGGGGACGAGCAGTTCTTC. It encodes CASSFSALAGGDEQFF.

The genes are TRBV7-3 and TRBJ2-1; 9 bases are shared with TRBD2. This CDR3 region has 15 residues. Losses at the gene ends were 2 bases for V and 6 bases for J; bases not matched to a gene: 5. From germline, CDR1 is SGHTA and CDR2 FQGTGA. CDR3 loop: CASSLLAGVINEQFF. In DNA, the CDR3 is TGTGCCAGCAGCTTATTAGCGGGGGTAATCAATGAGCAGTTCTTC.

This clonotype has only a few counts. CDR3 coding DNA: TGTGCCAGTAGTATGTGGGGGCCTATGGCCGGGGAGCTGTTTTTT. Amino acids: CASSMWGPMAGELFF. The chain joins TRBV19 to TRBJ2-2; tentatively, D is TRBD1 (6 bases). Deletions cut 3 bases from V and 6 bases from J, with 14 bases between. The CDR3 totals 15 residues. CDR1 LNHDA and CDR2 SQIVND come from the germline V gene (reference sequence).

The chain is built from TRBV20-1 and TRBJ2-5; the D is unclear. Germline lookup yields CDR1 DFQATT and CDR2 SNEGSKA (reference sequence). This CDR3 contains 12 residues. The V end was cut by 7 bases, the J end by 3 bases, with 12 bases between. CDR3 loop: CSVYLEEETQYF. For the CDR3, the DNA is TGCAGTGTCTACCTAGAGGAAGAGACCCAGTACTTC.

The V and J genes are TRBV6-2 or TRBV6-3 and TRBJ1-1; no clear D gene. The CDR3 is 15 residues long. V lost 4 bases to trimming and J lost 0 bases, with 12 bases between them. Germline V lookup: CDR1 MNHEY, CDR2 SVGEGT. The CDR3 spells CASSFRGVMNTEAFF. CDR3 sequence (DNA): TGTGCCAGCAGTTTTCGCGGGGTAATGAACACTGAAGCTTTCTTT.

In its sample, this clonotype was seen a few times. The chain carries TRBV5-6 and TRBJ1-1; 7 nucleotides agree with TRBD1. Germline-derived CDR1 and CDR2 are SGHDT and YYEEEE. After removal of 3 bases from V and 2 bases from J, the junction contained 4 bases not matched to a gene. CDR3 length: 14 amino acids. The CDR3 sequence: CASSSTGVNTEAFF. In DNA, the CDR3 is TGTGCCAGCAGCTCCACAGGGGTAAACACTGAAGCTTTCTTT.

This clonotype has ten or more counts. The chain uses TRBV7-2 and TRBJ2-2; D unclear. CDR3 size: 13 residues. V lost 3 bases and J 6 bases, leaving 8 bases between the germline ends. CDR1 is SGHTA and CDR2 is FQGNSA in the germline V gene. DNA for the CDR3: TGTGCCAGCAGCTTCACCGGGCCCGGGGAGCTGTTTTTT. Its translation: CASSFTGPGELFF.

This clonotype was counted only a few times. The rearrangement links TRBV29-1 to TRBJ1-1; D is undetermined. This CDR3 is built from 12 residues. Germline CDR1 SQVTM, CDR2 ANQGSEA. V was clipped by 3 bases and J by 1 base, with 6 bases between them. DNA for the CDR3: TGCAGCGTTGAGTCAGCGAACACTGAAGCTTTCTTT. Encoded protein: CSVESANTEAFF.

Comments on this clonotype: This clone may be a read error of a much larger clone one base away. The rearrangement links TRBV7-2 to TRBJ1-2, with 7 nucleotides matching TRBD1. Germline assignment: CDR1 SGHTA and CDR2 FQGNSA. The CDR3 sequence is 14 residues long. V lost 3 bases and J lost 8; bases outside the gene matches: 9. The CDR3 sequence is CASSFYRGSAGYTF. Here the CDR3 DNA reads TGTGCCAGCAGCTTCTACAGGGGTTCCGCAGGCTACACCTTC.

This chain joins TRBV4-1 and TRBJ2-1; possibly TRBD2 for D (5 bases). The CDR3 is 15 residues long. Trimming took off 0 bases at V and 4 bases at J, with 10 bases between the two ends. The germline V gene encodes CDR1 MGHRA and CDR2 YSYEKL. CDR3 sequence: CASSQDRTRYNEQFF. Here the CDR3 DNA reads TGCGCCAGCAGCCAAGATCGTACTAGATACAATGAGCAGTTCTTC.

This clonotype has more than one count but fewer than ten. The CDR3 DNA sequence: TGTGCCAGCAGCTTAAACCGTGGAAACACCGGGGAGCTGTTTTTT. Encoded protein: CASSLNRGNTGELFF. This sequence joins TRBV7-3 and TRBJ2-2; D not resolved. CDR1 is SGHTA, CDR2 FQGTGA, per germline. V was clipped by 1 base and J by 2 bases, with 8 bases between them. The CDR3 loop spans 15 amino acids. Full variable domain (rest looked up from reference TRBV7-3 and TRBJ2-2): GAGVSQTPSNKVTEKGKYVELRCDPISGHTALYWYRQSLGQGPEFLIYFQGTGAADDSGLPNDRFFAVRPEGSVSTLKIQRTERGDSAVYLCASSLNRGNTGELFFGEGSRLTVL.

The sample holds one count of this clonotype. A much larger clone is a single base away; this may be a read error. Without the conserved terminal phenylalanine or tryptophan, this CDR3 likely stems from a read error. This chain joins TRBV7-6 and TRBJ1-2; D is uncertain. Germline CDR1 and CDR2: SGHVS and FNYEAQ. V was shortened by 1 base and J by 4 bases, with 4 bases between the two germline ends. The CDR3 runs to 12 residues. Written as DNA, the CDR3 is TGTGCCAGCAGCTTAGGCACCTATGGCTACACCTAC. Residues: CASSLGTYGYTY.

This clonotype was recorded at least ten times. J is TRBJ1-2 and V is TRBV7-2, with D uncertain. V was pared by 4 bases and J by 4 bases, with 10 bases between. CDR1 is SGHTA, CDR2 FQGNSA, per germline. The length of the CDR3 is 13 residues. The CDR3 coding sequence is TGTGCCAGCAGCTCCCCTCAAGTCTATGGCTACACCTTC. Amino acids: CASSSPQVYGYTF.

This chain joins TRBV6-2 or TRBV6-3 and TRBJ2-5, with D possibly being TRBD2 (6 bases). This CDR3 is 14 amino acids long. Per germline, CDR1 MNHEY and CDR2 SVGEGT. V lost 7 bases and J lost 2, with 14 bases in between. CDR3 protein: CASTLRGSQETQYF. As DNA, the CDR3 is TGTGCCAGCACGCTGCGGGGATCGCAAGAGACCCAGTACTTC.

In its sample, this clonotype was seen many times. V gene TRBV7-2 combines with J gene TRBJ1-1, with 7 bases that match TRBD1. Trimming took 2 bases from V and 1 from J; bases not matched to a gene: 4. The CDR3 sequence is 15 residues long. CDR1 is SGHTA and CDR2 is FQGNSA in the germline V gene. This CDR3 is CASSLRGRGNTEAFF. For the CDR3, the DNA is TGTGCCAGCAGCTTAAGGGGGCGCGGGAACACTGAAGCTTTCTTT.

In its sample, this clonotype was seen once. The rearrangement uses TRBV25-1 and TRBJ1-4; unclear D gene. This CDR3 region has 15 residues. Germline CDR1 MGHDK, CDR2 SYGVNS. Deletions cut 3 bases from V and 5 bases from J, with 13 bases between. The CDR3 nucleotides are TGTGCCAGCAGTGATCAACAGTCCCTGAATGAAAAACTGTTTTTT. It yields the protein CASSDQQSLNEKLFF.

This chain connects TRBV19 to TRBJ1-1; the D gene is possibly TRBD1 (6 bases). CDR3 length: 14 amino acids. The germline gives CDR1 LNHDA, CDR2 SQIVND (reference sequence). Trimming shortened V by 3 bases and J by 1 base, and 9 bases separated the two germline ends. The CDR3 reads CASSIGTPNTEAFF. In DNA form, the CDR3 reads TGTGCCAGTAGTATTGGGACACCGAACACTGAAGCTTTCTTT.

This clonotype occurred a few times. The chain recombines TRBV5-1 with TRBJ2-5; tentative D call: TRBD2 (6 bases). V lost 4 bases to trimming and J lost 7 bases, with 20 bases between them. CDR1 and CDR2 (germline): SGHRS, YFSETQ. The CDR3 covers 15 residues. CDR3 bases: TGCGCCAGCAGCCAAACCCGTGGGGACTCGGGGACCCAGTACTTC. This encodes CASSQTRGDSGTQYF. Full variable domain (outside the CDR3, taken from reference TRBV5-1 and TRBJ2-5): KAGVTQTPRYLIKTRGQQVTLSCSPISGHRSVSWYQQTPGQGLQFLFEYFSETQRNKGNFPGRFSGRQFSNSRSEMNVSTLELGDSALYLCASSQTRGDSGTQYFGPGTRLLVL.